The source of this TCR beta chain is a study of shared clonotypes between healthy human individuals. Study-wide background: Ranging from 18 to 49 in age, donors were two women and three men. The plates for each donor numbered three CD4 naive, three CD4 memory, two CD8 naive and one CD8 memory. Notes on the study in general: Larger estimated richness was generally seen in naive subsets than in memory subsets.

This clone came up once. Antigen: not known. Assay: immunoSEQ multiplex PCR; the TCRdb copy retains only in-frame clones and omits some. The table includes about 2 million clones, roughly 96% detected once. The CDR3 sequence is 14 residues long. Germline lookup yields CDR1 GTSNPN and CDR2 SVGIG (reference sequence). V shed 4 bases and J 1 base; nucleotides not matched to a gene: 1. Division of CD4+ cells produced a CD45RA+ naive subset and a CD45RA-negative memory subset. The genes are TRBV30 and TRBJ2-5, with 12 bases lining up with TRBD2. Sequencing was performed on naive CD4+ T cells sorted from blood. As for subset: CD45RA+ positively selected. This TCR was recovered from a man aged 18 to 30 in good health. Here the CDR3 DNA reads TGTGCCTGGAAACTAGCGGGGGGCCAAGAGACCCAGTACTTC. Translation gives CAWKLAGGQETQYF.